Listed here are 18 T cell receptor beta chains from one sample, sequenced in a study of PD-L1 blockade in urothelial cancer. Using immunoSEQ multiplex PCR, the repertoire was profiled, and TCRdb retains in-frame clones only, with some absent. The data hold fewer than 45,000 clones, with roughly 36% observed a single time. The material was tumor tissue, obtained before atezolizumab (anti-PD-L1) treatment. Receptor source: a man in his 60s with urothelial cancer.

This clone is a singleton in its sample. The chain carries TRBV5-1 and TRBJ1-3, with TRBD1 matching over 7 bases. This CDR3 region has 15 residues. V lost 4 bases to trimming and J lost 3 bases; unmatched junction nucleotides: 7. Germline CDR1 SGHRS, CDR2 YFSETQ. The CDR3 DNA is TGCGCCAGCAGCCTGAATCGACAGGGTGGAAACACCATATATTTT. Protein sequence: CASSLNRQGGNTIYF.

This clone was counted between two and nine times. The V call is TRBV11-3, the J call TRBJ2-7; D call uncertain. Trimming removed 4 bases at V and 3 bases at J, with 16 bases between. The CDR3 runs to 15 residues. CDR1 is SGHNT, CDR2 YENEEA, per germline. The CDR3 DNA sequence: TGTGCCAGCAGCTCCCAGACAACAGCCCTCTACGAGCAGTACTTC. It is translated as CASSSQTTALYEQYF.

This clone was seen a few times. The genes are TRBV15 and TRBJ2-6, with D uncertain. V shed 0 bases and J shed 4 bases, with 7 bases lying between them. This CDR3 comprises 15 residues. Germline CDR1 is LNHNV and CDR2 is YYDKDF (reference sequence). The CDR3 DNA sequence: TGTGCCACCAGCAGAGAGGGGTCCGGGGCCAACGTCCTGACTTTC. The encoded protein is CATSREGSGANVLTF.

This rearrangement joins TRBV9 to TRBJ1-3; D possibly corresponds to TRBD1 (5 bases). Germline V gene data show CDR1 as SGDLS and CDR2 as YYNGEE. Trimming pared 0 bases from V and 0 bases from J, leaving 10 bases between. This CDR3 spans 16 amino acids. The CDR3 loop reads CASSVGQSYSGNTIYF. CDR3 bases: TGTGCCAGCAGCGTAGGACAGTCGTACTCTGGAAACACCATATATTTT.

In this sample, this clone turned up a few times. The J gene is TRBJ2-3, the V gene TRBV11-1; 8 nucleotides match TRBD1. V lost 4 bases and J lost 2; bases outside the gene matches: 5. This CDR3 is built from 15 residues. The germline CDR1 and CDR2 sequences are SGHAT and FQDESV (reference sequence). CDR3 sequence (DNA): TGTGCCAGCAGCTCAGGACAGGGAAACACAGATACGCAGTATTTT. It codes for CASSSGQGNTDTQYF.

This clone showed up many times. The CDR3 region is CASSPGTGGKTGELFF. The DNA of the CDR3 is TGTGCCAGCAGCCCTGGGACAGGGGGTAAAACCGGGGAGCTGTTTTTT. V is TRBV11-3 and J is TRBJ2-2; TRBD1 aligns across 11 bases. CDR1 SGHNT and CDR2 YENEEA come from the germline V gene. Trimming at V came to 5 bases and at J to 5 bases, leaving 7 bases not matched to a gene. CDR3 size: 16 residues.

Sample share makes this clone medium-sized (0.01 to 0.1%). CDR3 sequence: CASSHDRVDGYTF. CDR3 DNA: TGTGCCAGCTCTCACGACAGGGTAGATGGCTACACCTTC. The J gene is TRBJ1-2, the V gene TRBV18, with TRBD1 matching 7 bases. The CDR3 sequence is 13 residues long. Germline values: CDR1 KGHSH, CDR2 LQKENI. V lost 6 bases and J lost 6; bases outside the gene matches: 7.

This rearrangement joins TRBV19 to TRBJ2-7; D unresolved. The V gene's germline CDR1 is LNHDA and CDR2 SQIVND (reference sequence). The CDR3 has 13 residues. Deletions cut 1 base from V and 1 base from J, with 5 bases between. The CDR3 sequence: CASSIGLSYEQYF. CDR3 DNA: TGTGCCAGTAGTATAGGCCTGTCCTACGAGCAGTACTTC.

The chain combines TRBV19 with TRBJ2-6; D gene ambiguous. Germline CDR1 reads LNHDA; CDR2 reads SQIVND (reference sequence). This CDR3 is 14 amino acids long. The CDR3 loop is CASILSSGANVLTF. DNA of the CDR3: TGTGCYAGCATATTGAGCTCTGGGGCCAACGTCCTGACTTTC.

CDR3 loop: CSVGDESQNEQYF. The CDR3 DNA reads TGCAGCGTGGGGGACGAGTCGCAAAACGAGCAGTACTTC. The V gene is TRBV29-1, the J gene TRBJ2-7; D is tentatively TRBD1 or TRBD2 (5 bases each). CDR1 and CDR2 from the germline V gene are SQVTM and ANQGSEA. The CDR3 has 13 amino acids. V was cut by 6 bases and J by 5 bases, with 17 bases left in between.

This clone was picked up a small number of times. The CDR3 coding sequence is TGTGCCAGCAGGATGACAGGGTTCTATGAGCAGTTCTTC. This sequence encodes CASRMTGFYEQFF. The chain combines TRBV13 with TRBJ2-1; TRBD1 matches at 7 bases. Germline V CDR1 and CDR2: PRHDT, FYEKMQ (reference sequence). CDR3 size: 13 residues. Trimming at V came to 6 bases and at J to 8 bases, leaving 7 bases not matched to a gene. Combining the CDR3 with reference TRBV13 and TRBJ2-1 gives the whole variable domain AAGVIQSPRHLIKEKRETATLKCYPIPRHDTVYWYQQGPGQDPQFLISFYEKMQSDKGSIPDRFSAQQFSDYHSELNMSSLELGDSALYFCASRMTGFYEQFFGPGTRLTVL.

The chain employs TRBV11-3 and TRBJ1-5; the D is unclear. The CDR3 totals 14 residues. Trimming stripped 3 bases from V and 4 bases from J, with 10 bases between. Germline CDR1 SGHNT, CDR2 YENEEA. The CDR3 here is CASSLAGWNQPQHF. CDR3 DNA: TGTGCCAGCAGCTTGGCCGGGTGGAATCAGCCCCAGCATTTT.

Only a few counts were recorded for this clone. This chain links TRBV2 with TRBJ1-5; TRBD1 agrees at 11 bases. This CDR3 comprises 14 residues. V dropped 8 bases and J dropped 4; count of bases not matched to a gene: 4. Germline values: CDR1 SNHLY, CDR2 FYNNEI. Written as DNA, the CDR3 is TGTGCCAGCGGGGGGACAGGGGGAAATCAGCCCCAGCATTTT. It yields the protein CASGGTGGNQPQHF.

This clone has a handful of counts. This sequence joins TRBV6-8 and TRBJ1-5; no clear D. The CDR3 covers 15 residues. V was trimmed by 2 bases and J by 0 bases, leaving 8 bases between them. CDR1 MNHGY and CDR2 SAAAGT come from the germline V gene. CDR3 sequence (DNA): TGTGCCAGCAGTTACAACAGAGATAGCAATCAGCCCCAGCATTTT. As protein: CASSYNRDSNQPQHF.

This clone was seen a single time. The J gene is TRBJ1-2, the V gene TRBV19; D unresolved. The V and J ends lost 9 bases and 7 bases respectively, with 18 bases between them. From germline, CDR1 is LNHDA and CDR2 SQIVND (reference sequence). The CDR3 contains 13 residues. The CDR3 sequence is CASGRAPSGGYTF. CDR3 bases: TGTGCCAGCGGGCGAGCTCCTTCGGGTGGCTACACCTTC.

The count of this clone is one. This chain connects TRBV30 to TRBJ1-1; D gene ambiguous. Trimming removed 0 bases from V and 9 bases from J, with 8 bases in between. The CDR3 extends over 11 amino acids. CDR1 and CDR2 (germline): GTSNPN, SVGIG (reference sequence). The CDR3 loop is CAWSVTGKAFF. The DNA for the CDR3 is TGTGCCTGGAGTGTAACGGGGAAAGCTTTCTTT.

This sequence joins TRBV5-1 and TRBJ1-4, with 8 positions matching TRBD1. This CDR3 region has 16 residues. With 3 bases clipped from V and 0 bases from J, the junction kept 4 bases outside the gene matches. The germline V gene has CDR1 SGHRS and CDR2 YFSETQ. CDR3 in amino acids: CASSSTGETTNEKLFF. As DNA, the CDR3 is TGCGCCAGCAGCTCGACAGGGGAAACAACTAATGAAAAACTGTTTTTT.

This clone came up a few times. The chain employs TRBV9 and TRBJ2-3, with 10 positions matching TRBD2. CDR1 SGDLS and CDR2 YYNGEE come from the germline V gene. CDR3 length equals 20 residues. V gave up 0 bases and J gave up 6 bases; unmatched junction bases: 19. The CDR3 spells CASSVAGGLASGRGGDTQYF. DNA for the CDR3: TGTGCCAGCAGCGTAGCGGGTGGGCTAGCCAGCGGGAGGGGTGGCGATACGCAGTATTTT.